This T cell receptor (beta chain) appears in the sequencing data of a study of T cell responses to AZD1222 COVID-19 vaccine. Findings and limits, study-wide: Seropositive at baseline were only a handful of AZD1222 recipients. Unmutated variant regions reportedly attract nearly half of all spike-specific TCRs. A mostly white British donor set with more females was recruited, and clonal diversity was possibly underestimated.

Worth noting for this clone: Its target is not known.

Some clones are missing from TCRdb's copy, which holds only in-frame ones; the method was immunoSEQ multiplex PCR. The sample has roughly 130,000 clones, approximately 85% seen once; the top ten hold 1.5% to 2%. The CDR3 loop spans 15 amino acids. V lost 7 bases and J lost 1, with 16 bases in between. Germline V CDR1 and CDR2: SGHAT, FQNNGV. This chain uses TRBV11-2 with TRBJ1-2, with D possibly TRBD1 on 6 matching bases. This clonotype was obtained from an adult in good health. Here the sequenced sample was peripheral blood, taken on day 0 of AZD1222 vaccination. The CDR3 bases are TGTGCCAGCATCGACGGGGGGGCTGTTAACTATGGCTACACCTTC. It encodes CASIDGGAVNYGYTF.